This T cell receptor (beta chain) was sequenced for a study of cytomegalovirus exposure and HLA in healthy donors. As concerns this clone: Its specificity is unknown.

Whole-study results and caveats: One later analysis reportedly identified an Asian-associated ancestry cluster that showed fewer N-insertions than the roughly 600-donor mean. Upon later analysis, TCR association rates were observed to vary by HLA locus, being highest for DRB1 and lowest for HLA-C. There were some V segments, including TRBV6-2 and TRBV6-3, excluded as indistinguishable. A later analysis found that most CMV-associated TCR beta chains appeared HLA-restricted.

This CDR3 is built from 16 residues. CDR1 SGHVS and CDR2 FNYEAQ come from the germline V gene. V was pared by 2 bases and J by 0 bases, with 11 bases between. PCR was performed using 60 Vbeta and 13 Jbeta primers. Measured with immunoSEQ multiplex PCR; TCRdb has only the in-frame clones, and not every one. The repertoire holds 100,000 or so clones, around 80% seen once, with roughly 6% in the top ten. What was sequenced was PBMCs. The V gene is TRBV7-6, the J gene TRBJ2-4, with D possibly being TRBD2 (6 bases). The receptor was derived from a man younger than 35 in good health and CMV-seronegative. The CDR3 coding sequence is TGTGCCAGCAGCTTAAGGACGGGACTAGCCAAAAACATTCAGTACTTC. Its translation is CASSLRTGLAKNIQYF.